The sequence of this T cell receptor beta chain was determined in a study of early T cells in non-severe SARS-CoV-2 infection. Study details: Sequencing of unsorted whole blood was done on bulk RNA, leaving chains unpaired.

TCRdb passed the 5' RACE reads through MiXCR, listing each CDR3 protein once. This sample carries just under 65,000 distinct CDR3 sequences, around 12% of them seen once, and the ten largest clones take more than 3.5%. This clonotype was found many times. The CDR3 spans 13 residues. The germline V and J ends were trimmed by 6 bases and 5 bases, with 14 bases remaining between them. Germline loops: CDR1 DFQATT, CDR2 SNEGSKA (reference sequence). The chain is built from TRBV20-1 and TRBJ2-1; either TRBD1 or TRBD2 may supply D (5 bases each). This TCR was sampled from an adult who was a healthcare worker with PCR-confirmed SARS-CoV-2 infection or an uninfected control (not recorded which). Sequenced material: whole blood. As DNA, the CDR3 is TGCAGTGCCCCCTCGGGGCCGAACAATGAGCAGTTCTTC. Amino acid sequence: CSAPSGPNNEQFF.